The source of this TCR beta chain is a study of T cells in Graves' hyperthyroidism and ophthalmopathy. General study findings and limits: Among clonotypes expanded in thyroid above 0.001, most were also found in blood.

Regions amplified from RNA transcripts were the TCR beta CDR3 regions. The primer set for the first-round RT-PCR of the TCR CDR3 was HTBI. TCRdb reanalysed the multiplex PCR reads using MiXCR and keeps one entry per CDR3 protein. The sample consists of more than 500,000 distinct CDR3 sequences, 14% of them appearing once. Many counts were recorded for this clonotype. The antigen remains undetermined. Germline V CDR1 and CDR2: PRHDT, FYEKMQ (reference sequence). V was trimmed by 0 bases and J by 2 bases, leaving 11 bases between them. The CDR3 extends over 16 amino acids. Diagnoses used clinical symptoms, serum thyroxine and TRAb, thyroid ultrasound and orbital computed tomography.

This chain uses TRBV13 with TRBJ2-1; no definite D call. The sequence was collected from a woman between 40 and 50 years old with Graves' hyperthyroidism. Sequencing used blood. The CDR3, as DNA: TGTGCCAGCAGCTTAGGCCTTGCGCCGCCCTACAATGAGCAGTTCTTC. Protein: CASSLGLAPPYNEQFF.